Listed below are T cell receptor beta chains from one sample, sequenced in a study of blood T cell repertoires in COVID-19. Sequencing used immunoSEQ multiplex PCR; TCRdb keeps in-frame clones, though not all of them. The data hold about 91,000 clones, with about 77% observed a single time. Sequencing used peripheral blood. The receptors stem from a woman aged 80 or older with acute or convalescent COVID-19. The CDR3 runs from the conserved cysteine through the conserved F or W. The D gene is left open where the match is weak. The listing skips clone size in some rows; elsewhere it reads once, few, many or a size class.

J gene: TRBJ1-5; D gene: NA; V gene: TRBV4-2; clone size: few; CDR3 protein: CASSQEPNRFNQPQHF; CDR3 DNA: TGTGCCAGCAGCCAAGAGCCGAACAGGTTCAATCAGCCCCAGCATTTT
J gene: TRBJ1-6; D gene: NA; V gene: TRBV18; clone size: few; CDR3 protein: CASSTGNTGGRSPLHF; CDR3 DNA: TGTGCCAGCTCCACGGGGAATACGGGGGGCCGCTCACCCCTCCACTTT
J gene: TRBJ1-6; D gene: NA; V gene: TRBV28; clone size: NA; CDR3 protein: CASSLKHRALPLDLHF; CDR3 DNA: TGTGCCAGCAGTTTGAAACACAGGGCCCTACCCTTAGACCTCCACTTT
J gene: TRBJ2-3; D gene: TRBD2; V gene: TRBV11-2; clone size: NA; CDR3 protein: CASRAGTSGSTDTQYF; CDR3 DNA: TGTGCCAGCAGGGCCGGGACTAGCGGTAGCACAGATACGCAGTATTTT
J gene: TRBJ2-7; D gene: TRBD2; V gene: TRBV7-9; clone size: NA; CDR3 protein: CASRKNLAGGPPYEQYF; CDR3 DNA: TGTGCCAGCAGAAAAAACCTAGCGGGGGGCCCTCCCTACGAGCAGTACTTC
J gene: TRBJ1-1; D gene: NA; V gene: TRBV6-5; clone size: NA; CDR3 protein: CASTPIGTPGTEAFF; CDR3 DNA: TGTGCCAGCACCCCAATCGGGACACCCGGGACTGAAGCTTTCTTT
J gene: TRBJ1-5; D gene: NA; V gene: TRBV6-5; clone size: NA; CDR3 protein: CASSYSGYDQPQHF; CDR3 DNA: TGTGCCAGCAGTTACTCCGGGTACGATCAGCCCCAGCATTTT
J gene: TRBJ1-1; D gene: TRBD1; V gene: TRBV7-9; clone size: many; CDR3 protein: CASSPNLRDSLKVVF; CDR3 DNA: TGTGCCAGCAGCCCAAACCTAAGGGACAGCCTGAAGGTGGTCTTT
J gene: TRBJ1-2; D gene: TRBD1; V gene: TRBV10-3; clone size: NA; CDR3 protein: CAITHSGTDNYGYTF; CDR3 DNA: TGTGCCATCACCCACTCCGGGACAGACAACTATGGCTACACCTTC
J gene: TRBJ1-2; D gene: NA; V gene: TRBV29-1; clone size: NA; CDR3 protein: CSVVAGSWDGYTF; CDR3 DNA: TGCAGCGTTGTAGCAGGGTCCTGGGATGGCTACACCTTC
J gene: TRBJ1-2; D gene: TRBD1; V gene: TRBV28; clone size: NA; CDR3 protein: CASWEQGIVYGYTF; CDR3 DNA: TGTGCCAGCTGGGAACAGGGGATAGTTTATGGCTACACCTTC
J gene: TRBJ2-3; D gene: NA; V gene: TRBV19; clone size: NA; CDR3 protein: CASKPTATGGTDTQYF; CDR3 DNA: TGTGCCAGTAAACCAACGGCGACCGGGGGCACAGATACGCAGTATTTT
J gene: TRBJ2-5; D gene: NA; V gene: TRBV5-1; clone size: NA; CDR3 protein: CASGEGGRETQYF; CDR3 DNA: TGCGCCAGCGGTGAAGGAGGTCGGGAGACCCAGTACTTC
J gene: TRBJ2-7; D gene: NA; V gene: TRBV10-1; clone size: NA; CDR3 protein: CASLGHEQYF; CDR3 DNA: TGCGCCTCGTTGGGCCACGAGCAGTACTTC
J gene: TRBJ1-2; D gene: NA; V gene: TRBV19; clone size: NA; CDR3 protein: CASSIAGTSYGYTF; CDR3 DNA: TGTGCCAGTAGTATCGCGGGGACGAGCTATGGCTACACCTTC
J gene: TRBJ1-2; D gene: NA; V gene: TRBV7-2; clone size: NA; CDR3 protein: CASSLQGSNYGYTF; CDR3 DNA: TGTGCCAGCAGCCTACAGGGTTCTAACTATGGCTACACCTTC
J gene: TRBJ1-2; D gene: NA; V gene: TRBV3-1/TRBV3-2; clone size: NA; CDR3 protein: CASSRGGPYGYTF; CDR3 DNA: TGTGCCAGCAGCCGCGGGGGGCCCTATGGCTACACCTTC
J gene: TRBJ2-3; D gene: TRBD2; V gene: TRBV4-3; clone size: NA; CDR3 protein: CASSQDSGLAGGGGSDTQYF; CDR3 DNA: TGCGCCAGCAGCCAAGACTCAGGGCTGGCGGGAGGGGGGGGCTCAGATACGCAGTATTTT
J gene: TRBJ2-7; D gene: NA; V gene: TRBV4-2; clone size: NA; CDR3 protein: CASSQVASREHYEQYF; CDR3 DNA: TGTGCCAGCAGCCAAGTGGCTAGCCGTGAACACTACGAGCAGTACTTC
J gene: TRBJ1-5; D gene: NA; V gene: TRBV10-3; clone size: NA; CDR3 protein: CAIGTLDSNQPQHF; CDR3 DNA: TGTGCCATCGGGACACTTGACAGCAATCAGCCCCAGCATTTT
J gene: TRBJ2-1; D gene: TRBD2; V gene: TRBV18; clone size: NA; CDR3 protein: CASSPMGLGINEQFF; CDR3 DNA: TGTGCCAGCTCACCGATGGGACTAGGGATCAATGAGCAGTTCTTC
J gene: TRBJ2-6; D gene: NA; V gene: TRBV28; clone size: NA; CDR3 protein: CASSPTGASGANVLTF; CDR3 DNA: TGTGCCAGCAGTCCTACAGGTGCCTCTGGGGCCAACGTCCTGACTTTC
J gene: TRBJ2-7; D gene: NA; V gene: TRBV29-1; clone size: few; CDR3 protein: CSVWQNEQYF; CDR3 DNA: TGCAGCGTTTGGCAAAACGAGCAGTACTTC
J gene: TRBJ2-2; D gene: TRBD1; V gene: TRBV27; clone size: NA; CDR3 protein: CASSWDRGPGELFF; CDR3 DNA: TGTGCCAGCAGTTGGGACAGGGGGCCCGGGGAGCTGTTTTTT
J gene: TRBJ2-1; D gene: TRBD2; V gene: TRBV5-1; clone size: NA; CDR3 protein: CASRPFTSGTDEQFF; CDR3 DNA: TGCGCCAGCAGACCCTTCACTAGCGGGACGGATGAGCAGTTCTTC
J gene: TRBJ2-7; D gene: NA; V gene: TRBV11-2; clone size: NA; CDR3 protein: CASSLGTSGFYSYEQYF; CDR3 DNA: TGTGCCAGCAGTCTCGGGACATCCGGTTTTTACTCCTACGAGCAGTACTTC
J gene: TRBJ1-1; D gene: NA; V gene: TRBV2; clone size: NA; CDR3 protein: CASSGHTQAFF; CDR3 DNA: TGTGCCAGCAGTGGGCACACCCAGGCTTTCTTT
J gene: TRBJ2-3; D gene: NA; V gene: TRBV5-4; clone size: once; CDR3 protein: CASSLIQNTDTQYF; CDR3 DNA: TGTGCCAGCAGCTTGATTCAGAACACAGATACGCAGTATTTT
J gene: TRBJ2-2; D gene: NA; V gene: TRBV19; clone size: NA; CDR3 protein: CASSIVGGSGTGELFF; CDR3 DNA: TGTGCCAGTAGTATAGTGGGCGGAAGCGGCACCGGGGAGCTGTTTTTT
J gene: TRBJ2-2; D gene: TRBD2; V gene: TRBV4-1; clone size: NA; CDR3 protein: CASSQDPTSGERTGELFF; CDR3 DNA: TGCGCCAGCAGCCAAGATCCGACTAGCGGGGAACGCACCGGGGAGCTGTTTTTT
J gene: TRBJ1-2; D gene: NA; V gene: TRBV29-1; clone size: few; CDR3 protein: CSVAQGMDYGYTF; CDR3 DNA: TGCAGCGTTGCCCAGGGGATGGACTATGGCTACACCTTC